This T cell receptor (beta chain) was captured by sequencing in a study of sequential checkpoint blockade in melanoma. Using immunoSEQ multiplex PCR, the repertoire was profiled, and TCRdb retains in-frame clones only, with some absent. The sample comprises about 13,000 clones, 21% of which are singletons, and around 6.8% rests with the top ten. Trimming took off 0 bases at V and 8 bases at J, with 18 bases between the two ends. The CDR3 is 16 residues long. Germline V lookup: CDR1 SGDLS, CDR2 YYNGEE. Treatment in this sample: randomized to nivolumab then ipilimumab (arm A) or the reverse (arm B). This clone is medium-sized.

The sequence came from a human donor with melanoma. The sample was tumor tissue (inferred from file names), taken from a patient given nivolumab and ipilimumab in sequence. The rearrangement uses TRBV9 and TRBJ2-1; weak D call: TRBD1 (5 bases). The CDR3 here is CASSVAYGRDADEQFF. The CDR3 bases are TGTGCCAGCAGCGTAGCTTATGGCAGGGATGCTGATGAGCAGTTCTTC.